These T cell receptor beta chains were read from a single sample in a study of blood T cell repertoires in COVID-19. Some clones are missing from TCRdb's copy, which holds only in-frame ones; the method was immunoSEQ multiplex PCR. This table holds approximately 100,000 clones, roughly four fifths found once. Sequenced material: peripheral blood. The receptors were gathered from a man in his 70s with active or convalescent COVID-19. The CDR3 runs from the conserved cysteine through the conserved F or W. A D gene is named only where the DNA matches it firmly.

v_call: TRBV30
d_call: .
j_call: TRBJ2-7
cdr3_aa: CAWRSKGGGRYEQYF

v_call: TRBV10-3
d_call: .
j_call: TRBJ1-4
cdr3_aa: CAISEGPRTVGEKLFF

v_call: TRBV30
d_call: .
j_call: TRBJ1-4
cdr3_aa: CAWQGGKDEKLFF

v_call: TRBV4-1
d_call: .
j_call: TRBJ2-1
cdr3_aa: CASSRDIYNEQFF

v_call: TRBV5-1
d_call: .
j_call: TRBJ2-2
cdr3_aa: CASSLQETGELFF

v_call: TRBV19
d_call: .
j_call: TRBJ2-1
cdr3_aa: CASSINTAEGEQFF

v_call: TRBV27
d_call: .
j_call: TRBJ1-5
cdr3_aa: CASRRTEDNQPQHF

v_call: TRBV5-1
d_call: TRBD2
j_call: TRBJ2-7
cdr3_aa: CASSSEAGVANEQYF

v_call: TRBV6-4
d_call: .
j_call: TRBJ2-7
cdr3_aa: CASSDPGSRYEQYF

v_call: TRBV5-4
d_call: TRBD2
j_call: TRBJ2-6
cdr3_aa: CASSFGLAGRTGANVLTF

v_call: TRBV9
d_call: .
j_call: TRBJ1-2
cdr3_aa: CASSVGGSVLGYTF

v_call: TRBV2
d_call: .
j_call: TRBJ1-6
cdr3_aa: CASTIGQIYNSPLHF

v_call: TRBV9
d_call: .
j_call: TRBJ1-3
cdr3_aa: CASSALTGADSGNTIYF

v_call: TRBV14
d_call: TRBD1
j_call: TRBJ1-2
cdr3_aa: CASSPVRLTGGARGYTF

v_call: TRBV5-1
d_call: TRBD1
j_call: TRBJ1-5
cdr3_aa: CASSLTGGEQPQHF

v_call: TRBV2
d_call: TRBD1
j_call: TRBJ1-4
cdr3_aa: CASRIGTGGRVEKLFF

v_call: TRBV7-6
d_call: TRBD1
j_call: TRBJ2-2
cdr3_aa: CASRSTGGETGELFF

v_call: TRBV27
d_call: .
j_call: TRBJ2-7
cdr3_aa: CASSFRGRHEQYF

v_call: TRBV24-1
d_call: .
j_call: TRBJ2-1
cdr3_aa: CATSGAAVTYNEQFF

v_call: TRBV28
d_call: TRBD1
j_call: TRBJ1-5
cdr3_aa: CASSFPGQGGFNQPQHF

v_call: TRBV9
d_call: .
j_call: TRBJ1-4
cdr3_aa: CASSVGGGGNEKLFF

v_call: TRBV12-3/TRBV12-4
d_call: TRBD1
j_call: TRBJ1-3
cdr3_aa: CATNRDRGYTIYF

v_call: TRBV15
d_call: .
j_call: TRBJ2-2
cdr3_aa: CATSRDFDSMTGELFF

v_call: TRBV28
d_call: .
j_call: TRBJ2-7
cdr3_aa: CASSLGQTYEQYF

v_call: TRBV5-1
d_call: TRBD1
j_call: TRBJ1-1
cdr3_aa: CASSSTGGGGTEAFF

v_call: TRBV5-4
d_call: TRBD2
j_call: TRBJ2-1
cdr3_aa: CASSLTGGPYNEQFF

v_call: TRBV5-1
d_call: TRBD2
j_call: TRBJ2-3
cdr3_aa: CASSSRTSGMGTDTQYF

v_call: TRBV3-1/TRBV3-2
d_call: TRBD2
j_call: TRBJ2-3
cdr3_aa: CASSPTPGLAGDTQYF

v_call: TRBV6-1
d_call: .
j_call: TRBJ2-5
cdr3_aa: CASSELRETQYF

v_call: TRBV2
d_call: .
j_call: TRBJ1-3
cdr3_aa: CASSSRRGDTIYF

v_call: TRBV5-1
d_call: .
j_call: TRBJ1-4
cdr3_aa: CASSLERGEEKLFF

v_call: TRBV3-1/TRBV3-2
d_call: TRBD2
j_call: TRBJ2-5
cdr3_aa: CASFLTSGGGETQYF

v_call: TRBV5-4
d_call: TRBD1
j_call: TRBJ1-1
cdr3_aa: CASSIPGTGLNTEAFF

v_call: TRBV4-1
d_call: TRBD1
j_call: TRBJ1-1
cdr3_aa: CASSQERGRSEAFF

v_call: TRBV6-5
d_call: TRBD1
j_call: TRBJ1-1
cdr3_aa: CASIDRAGTEAFF

v_call: TRBV5-1
d_call: .
j_call: TRBJ2-7
cdr3_aa: CASRLDSSYEQYF

v_call: TRBV6-1
d_call: TRBD1
j_call: TRBJ1-4
cdr3_aa: CASSDFLFGTATTNEKLFF

v_call: TRBV7-8
d_call: .
j_call: TRBJ2-5
cdr3_aa: CASRPGETQYF

v_call: TRBV2
d_call: .
j_call: TRBJ1-5
cdr3_aa: CASRFSGNQPQHF

v_call: TRBV6-5
d_call: TRBD1
j_call: TRBJ1-1
cdr3_aa: CASRMDRGKGTEAFF

v_call: TRBV5-1
d_call: TRBD2
j_call: TRBJ2-1
cdr3_aa: CASSLDGTSFYNEQFF

v_call: TRBV5-1
d_call: .
j_call: TRBJ1-2
cdr3_aa: CASSLASISYGYTF

v_call: TRBV3-1/TRBV3-2
d_call: TRBD1
j_call: TRBJ2-5
cdr3_aa: CASSGDTGGWETQYF